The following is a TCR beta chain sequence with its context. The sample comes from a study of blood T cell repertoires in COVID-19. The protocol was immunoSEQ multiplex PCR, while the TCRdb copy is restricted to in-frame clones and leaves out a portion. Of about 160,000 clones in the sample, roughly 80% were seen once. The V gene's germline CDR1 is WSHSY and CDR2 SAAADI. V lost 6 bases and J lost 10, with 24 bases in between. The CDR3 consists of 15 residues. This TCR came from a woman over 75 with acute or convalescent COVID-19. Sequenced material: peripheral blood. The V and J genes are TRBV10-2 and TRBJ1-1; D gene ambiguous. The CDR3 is CASSASLGGNFRAFF. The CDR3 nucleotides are TGCGCCAGCAGCGCTAGCCTGGGAGGGAACTTCCGAGCTTTCTTT.